This T cell receptor (beta chain) was captured in a study of identical twins. The V and J ends lost 0 bases and 4 bases respectively, with 3 bases between them. CDR1 and CDR2 (germline): ENHRY, SYGVKD. This CDR3 has 12 amino acids. This clonotype was detected a few times. TCRdb fed the 5' RACE reads into MiXCR, producing one record per CDR3 protein. The sample holds 350,000 to 600,000 distinct CDR3 sequences, approximately 15% seen once. Separately, the same data were catalogued under a study of yellow fever vaccine responses in identical twins.

The source material was CD4+ T cells sorted from blood. The chain is built from TRBV10-3 and TRBJ2-5; D is ambiguous. The receptor's source is a woman under 30 in good health. CDR3 region: CAISESGETQYF. The CDR3 bases are TGTGCCATCAGTGAGTCCGGAGAGACCCAGTACTTC.